This entry is about one T cell receptor (beta chain). As yet, its antigen is unknown. The sample originates from a study of cytomegalovirus exposure and HLA in healthy donors. Notes on the study in general: When the data were analyzed later, several of the most significant clusters appeared to be linked to common viral pathogens. The authors considered a cluster of highly shared sequence variants likely to be a sequencing artifact. Cytomegalovirus association was assigned to about 150 TCR beta chains.

It was with 60 Vbeta and 13 Jbeta primers that the PCR ran. TCRdb's table, derived via immunoSEQ multiplex PCR, lists solely in-frame clones and lacks some. The sample records over 30,000 clones, roughly 64% being singletons. CDR1 is MNHEY, CDR2 SMNVEV, per germline (reference sequence). CDR3 length: 18 residues. Trimming cost V 1 base and J 2 bases, with 15 bases left between them. The sequenced material came from PBMCs. The gene calls are TRBV27 and TRBJ2-6, with D possibly matching TRBD1 (7 bases). The receptor's source is a man in his forties in good health and CMV-seropositive. CDR3 loop: CASSLYPGGLPGANVLTF. For the CDR3, the DNA is TGTGCCAGCAGTTTATATCCAGGGGGACTCCCTGGGGCCAACGTCCTGACTTTC.